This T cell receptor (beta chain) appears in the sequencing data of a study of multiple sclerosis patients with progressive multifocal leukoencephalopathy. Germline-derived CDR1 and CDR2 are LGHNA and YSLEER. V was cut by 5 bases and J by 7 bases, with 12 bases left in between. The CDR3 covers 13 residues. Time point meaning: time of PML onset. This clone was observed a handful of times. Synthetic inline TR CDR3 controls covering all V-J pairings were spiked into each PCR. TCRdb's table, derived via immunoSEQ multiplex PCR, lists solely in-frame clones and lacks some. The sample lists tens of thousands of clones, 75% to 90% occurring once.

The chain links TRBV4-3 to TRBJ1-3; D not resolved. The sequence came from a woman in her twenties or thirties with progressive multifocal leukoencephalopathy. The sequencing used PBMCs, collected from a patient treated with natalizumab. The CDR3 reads CASSSRTSNTIYF. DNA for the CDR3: TGCGCCAGCAGCTCGCGGACGAGTAACACCATATATTTT.